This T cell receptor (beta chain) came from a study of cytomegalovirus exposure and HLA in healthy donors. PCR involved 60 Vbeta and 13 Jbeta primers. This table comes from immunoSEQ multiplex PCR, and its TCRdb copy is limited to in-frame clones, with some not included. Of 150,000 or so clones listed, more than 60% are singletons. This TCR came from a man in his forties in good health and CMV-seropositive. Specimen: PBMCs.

The CDR3 bases are TGTGCCAGCAGCACGGGACAGGGAAACTATGGCTACACCTTC. Amino acid sequence: CASSTGQGNYGYTF. This rearrangement joins TRBV28 to TRBJ1-2; the match to TRBD1 covers 9 bases. V was clipped by 6 bases and J by 2 bases; unmatched bases: 4. The CDR3 loop spans 14 amino acids. Germline loops: CDR1 MDHEN, CDR2 SYDVKM.